Listed below are T cell receptor beta chains from one sample, sequenced in a study of Tregs in tolerant kidney transplant recipients. Method: immunoSEQ multiplex PCR; TCRdb's copy keeps in-frame clones and lacks some. The sample has about 77,000 clones, nearly 98% seen once. The sequencing used CD4+ T cells from blood, collected before the transplant. The source is a human donor who received a combined kidney and bone marrow transplant. The CDR3 runs from the conserved cysteine through the conserved F or W. D genes are given only for firm matches. Only some rows state a clone size, as once, few, many or a class for expanded clones.

v_gene	d_gene	abundance	j_gene	CDR3nt	CDR3aa
TRBV5-6	TRBD1	-	TRBJ2-5	TGTGCCAGCAGCACTGGACAGGGTCAAGAGACCCAGTACTTC	CASSTGQGQETQYF
TRBV18	TRBD2	-	TRBJ2-7	TGTGCCAGCTCACCGGGTGCGAGCGGGAGCTACGAGCAGTACTTC	CASSPGASGSYEQYF
TRBV6-4	-	-	TRBJ1-2	TGTGCCAGCAGTGTGGGCGGGAGTTATGGCTACACCTTC	CASSVGGSYGYTF
TRBV4-2	TRBD1	-	TRBJ1-6	TGTGCCAGCAGCCAAGGACAGGGGTTATCACCCCTCCACTTT	CASSQGQGLSPLHF
TRBV7-2	TRBD1	-	TRBJ1-4	TGTGCCAGCAGGCAAGACAGGGGTAATGAAAAACTGTTTTTT	CASRQDRGNEKLFF
TRBV29-1	TRBD2	-	TRBJ2-1	TGCAGCGTCGCCGCGGGGACTAGCGGGAGGCTCTCCTACAATGAGCAGTTCTTC	CSVAAGTSGRLSYNEQFF
TRBV19	-	-	TRBJ2-1	TGTGCCAGTAGTCGGGGTTACAATGAGCAGTTCTTC	CASSRGYNEQFF
TRBV7-3	TRBD1	-	TRBJ1-2	TGTGCCAGCAGCTCCCCGGGACAGCCCTACACCTTC	CASSSPGQPYTF
TRBV5-1	TRBD1	-	TRBJ1-2	TGCGCCAGCAGCCACCGGACAGGGGGCTTCAACTATGGCTACACCTTC	CASSHRTGGFNYGYTF
TRBV6-1	-	once	TRBJ1-1	TGTGCCAGCAGTGAAAGGGGGGGGACCACTGAAGCTTTCTTT	CASSERGGTTEAFF
TRBV5-1	-	-	TRBJ2-6	TGCGCCAGCAGCGACCGGGACACCAGCTCTGGGGCCAACGTCCTGACTTTC	CASSDRDTSSGANVLTF
TRBV7-2	-	-	TRBJ2-3	TGTGCCAGCAGCACGGGGTGGACAGATACGCAGTATTTT	CASSTGWTDTQYF
TRBV13	-	once	TRBJ1-2	TGTGCCAGCAGCTTAGAAGGAGGCAGATCAAACTATGGCTACACCTTC	CASSLEGGRSNYGYTF
TRBV2	-	-	TRBJ2-3	TGTGCCAGCAGTGTTCAACAGGGACGACCTAGCACAGATACGCAGTATTTT	CASSVQQGRPSTDTQYF
TRBV23-1	TRBD2	-	TRBJ2-1	TGCGCCAGCACGGGGGGTCTTTTTTGCAATGAGCAGTTCTTC	CASTGGLFCNEQFF
TRBV5-1	TRBD1	-	TRBJ1-2	TGCGCCAGCACGGGACAGACCTCCTATGGCTACACCTTC	CASTGQTSYGYTF
TRBV18	-	-	TRBJ1-1	TGTGCCAGCTCACCGATCCAGGTCGGCACTGAAGCTTTCTTT	CASSPIQVGTEAFF
TRBV5-1	TRBD1	-	TRBJ1-1	TGCGCCAGCAGCCAGATACAGGGGGCAATGAACACTGAAGCTTTCTTT	CASSQIQGAMNTEAFF
TRBV18	TRBD2	-	TRBJ2-1	TGTGCCAGCTCACCACTAGCGGGGGACCTCAATGAGCAGTTCTTC	CASSPLAGDLNEQFF
TRBV28	TRBD1	-	TRBJ2-7	TGTGCCAGCACCCTAAGGGACAGGGAAAACTACGAGCAGTACTTC	CASTLRDRENYEQYF
TRBV19	TRBD1	few	TRBJ1-5	TGTGCCAGTAAGTCGACAGGGGGGCATGATCAGCCCCAGCATTTT	CASKSTGGHDQPQHF
TRBV28	-	-	TRBJ2-7	TGTGCCAGCAGTTTCGTCCGGTCTTACGAGCAGTACTTC	CASSFVRSYEQYF
TRBV6-1	-	-	TRBJ2-6	TGTGCCAGCAGTGAATGGGGGGATCCCTCTGGGGCCAACGTCCTGACTTTC	CASSEWGDPSGANVLTF
TRBV7-2	TRBD2	-	TRBJ2-7	TGTGCCAGCAGCGCCCGTTCTAGCGGGAAGCAGTACTTC	CASSARSSGKQYF
TRBV7-8	-	-	TRBJ1-2	TGTGCCAGCAGCCTGGTATCATCTAGGGGCTACACCTTC	CASSLVSSRGYTF
TRBV18	-	-	TRBJ1-4	TGTGCCAGCTCACCACAATGGCAGAATGAAAAACTGTTTTTT	CASSPQWQNEKLFF
TRBV4-3	-	-	TRBJ2-7	TGCGCCAGCAGCCCTAGGAGATCGGGGGAGCAGTACTTC	CASSPRRSGEQYF
TRBV28	TRBD1	-	TRBJ2-3	TGTGCCAGCAGTCCCTTAGCCCCCCGGACAGGTGGGACAGGGCAGTATTTT	CASSPLAPRTGGTGQYF
TRBV11-3	TRBD2	-	TRBJ2-1	TGTGCCAGCAGCTTAGTAGGCGGGAGTGTTGCTGAGCAGTTCTTC	CASSLVGGSVAEQFF
TRBV30	TRBD1	-	TRBJ1-5	TGTGCCTGGTCTGACAGGGGGCTATTCCCCCAGCATTTT	CAWSDRGLFPQHF
TRBV5-4	-	-	TRBJ2-1	TGTGCCAGCAGCCCAGGCATGAGGACAGAGAATGAGCAGTTCTTC	CASSPGMRTENEQFF
TRBV27	TRBD1	-	TRBJ1-1	TGTGCCAGCAGGGGACAGGGTGTCACTGAAGCTTTCTTT	CASRGQGVTEAFF
TRBV11-2	-	-	TRBJ2-7	TGTGCCAGCAGCTTAGTCGGTCCGGGAGTGGGGTCCTACGAGCAGTACTTC	CASSLVGPGVGSYEQYF
TRBV21-1	-	-	TRBJ1-5	TGTGCCAGCAGTCGACGAGCACTAGGCAATCAGCCCCAGCATTTT	CASSRRALGNQPQHF
TRBV7-6	TRBD2	once	TRBJ2-7	TGTGCCAGCAGCCCGGGACTACTCGAGCAGTACTTC	CASSPGLLEQYF
TRBV5-4	TRBD1	-	TRBJ2-1	TGTGCCAGCACCATGGACAGGGGGGCCTACAATGAGCAGTTCTTC	CASTMDRGAYNEQFF
TRBV28	-	-	TRBJ1-1	TGTGCCAGCAGTTCTCAACAGAGGGGGATGAACACTGAAGCTTTCTTT	CASSSQQRGMNTEAFF
TRBV7-9	TRBD1	once	TRBJ1-1	TGTGCCAGCAGCTTAGGGTCAGGGGGCAACACTGAAGCTTTCTTT	CASSLGSGGNTEAFF
TRBV6-4	-	-	TRBJ1-2	TGTGCCAGCAGTGACTCGACGGGGTCGGGCGGCTACACCTTC	CASSDSTGSGGYTF
TRBV14	TRBD1	-	TRBJ2-5	TGTGCCAGCAGCGTACAGGGACAGACTCAAGAGACCCAGTACTTC	CASSVQGQTQETQYF
TRBV6-6	-	-	TRBJ1-1	TGTGCCAGCAGTCCGGGGTCGAACACTGAAGCTTTCTTT	CASSPGSNTEAFF
TRBV30	-	-	TRBJ1-3	TGTGCCTGGAGTGAAGGGGGGGCTGGAAACACCATATATTTT	CAWSEGGAGNTIYF
TRBV29-1	-	once	TRBJ1-1	TGCAGCGCGGGGATTAGAGACACTGAAGCTTTCTTT	CSAGIRDTEAFF
TRBV30	TRBD1	-	TRBJ1-2	TGTGCCTGGAGTAGAGGGACAGGGCGAGGCTACACCTTC	CAWSRGTGRGYTF
TRBV18	-	-	TRBJ2-3	TGTGCCAGCTCACCCCCCTCCGCGGGATCAGATACGCAGTATTTT	CASSPPSAGSDTQYF
TRBV5-4	TRBD2	-	TRBJ2-7	TGTGCCAGCAGCCGGCGGACTAGCGGGAGATCCTACGAGCAGTACTTC	CASSRRTSGRSYEQYF
TRBV28	-	-	TRBJ1-6	TGTGCCAGCAGTACCCCGGGACTTAAAAATTCACCCCTCCACTTT	CASSTPGLKNSPLHF
TRBV11-3	-	-	TRBJ2-1	TGTGCCAGCAGCCTTAGCACGCCCAATGAGCAGTTCTTC	CASSLSTPNEQFF
TRBV4-3	TRBD1	-	TRBJ2-2	TGCGCCAGCAGCCGGGACCGCCCGGGACAGGGGGCCGGGGAGCTGTTTTTT	CASSRDRPGQGAGELFF
TRBV11-2	-	-	TRBJ2-7	TGTGCCAGCAGCTTAACCAGTATGGACGAGCAGTACTTC	CASSLTSMDEQYF
TRBV4-2	TRBD2	-	TRBJ2-1	TGTGCCAGCAGCCTACCCCCCAGCGGGGGGCGGAATGAGCAGTTCTTC	CASSLPPSGGRNEQFF
TRBV6-4	-	-	TRBJ1-1	TGTGCCAGCTCAAATGGGGGGGCAGGGGCTGAAGCTTTCTTT	CASSNGGAGAEAFF
TRBV7-9	-	-	TRBJ2-1	TGTGCCAGCAGCTCCGTGGGGTGGGAGGCCTACAATGAGCAGTTCTTC	CASSSVGWEAYNEQFF
TRBV20-1	-	-	TRBJ2-7	TGCAGTGCGCAGAACTACGAGCAGTACTTC	CSAQNYEQYF
TRBV7-9	-	-	TRBJ1-2	TGTGCCAGCAGCTTAGGATATGAAATCCTAGTAGGTGGCTACACCTTC	CASSLGYEILVGGYTF
TRBV9	-	-	TRBJ2-7	TGTGCCAGCAGCGATTCGTCCTACGAGCAGTACTTC	CASSDSSYEQYF
TRBV19	-	-	TRBJ1-3	TGTGCCAGTAGTCCCTCGTGGGGCGGACCAAACACCATATATTTT	CASSPSWGGPNTIYF
TRBV4-1	TRBD1	-	TRBJ2-7	TGCGCCAGCAGCCAAGAACAAGGGACAGGGGACAGGGAGCAGTACTTC	CASSQEQGTGDREQYF